This T cell receptor (beta chain) was identified in a study of radiotherapy plus CTLA-4 blockade in lung cancer. Measured with immunoSEQ multiplex PCR; TCRdb has only the in-frame clones, and not every one. Of about 97,000 clones listed, approximately 72% are singletons. The germline V gene has CDR1 MNHNS and CDR2 SASEGT. The J segment lost 1 base and the V segment lost 7 bases, leaving 4 bases of the junction unmatched. This CDR3 spans 14 amino acids. The sequencing used peripheral blood, collected from a patient treated with radiotherapy plus ipilimumab. This clonotype originated in a human donor with non-small cell lung cancer who had a partial response to radiotherapy plus ipilimumab. Some clones in this sample may be carry-over from other donors' samples. This chain links TRBV6-1 with TRBJ1-1, with 9 bases aligning to TRBD1. The CDR3 here is CASTLQGANTEAFF. The CDR3 DNA sequence: TGTGCCAGCACCCTACAGGGGGCGAACACTGAAGCTTTCTTT.